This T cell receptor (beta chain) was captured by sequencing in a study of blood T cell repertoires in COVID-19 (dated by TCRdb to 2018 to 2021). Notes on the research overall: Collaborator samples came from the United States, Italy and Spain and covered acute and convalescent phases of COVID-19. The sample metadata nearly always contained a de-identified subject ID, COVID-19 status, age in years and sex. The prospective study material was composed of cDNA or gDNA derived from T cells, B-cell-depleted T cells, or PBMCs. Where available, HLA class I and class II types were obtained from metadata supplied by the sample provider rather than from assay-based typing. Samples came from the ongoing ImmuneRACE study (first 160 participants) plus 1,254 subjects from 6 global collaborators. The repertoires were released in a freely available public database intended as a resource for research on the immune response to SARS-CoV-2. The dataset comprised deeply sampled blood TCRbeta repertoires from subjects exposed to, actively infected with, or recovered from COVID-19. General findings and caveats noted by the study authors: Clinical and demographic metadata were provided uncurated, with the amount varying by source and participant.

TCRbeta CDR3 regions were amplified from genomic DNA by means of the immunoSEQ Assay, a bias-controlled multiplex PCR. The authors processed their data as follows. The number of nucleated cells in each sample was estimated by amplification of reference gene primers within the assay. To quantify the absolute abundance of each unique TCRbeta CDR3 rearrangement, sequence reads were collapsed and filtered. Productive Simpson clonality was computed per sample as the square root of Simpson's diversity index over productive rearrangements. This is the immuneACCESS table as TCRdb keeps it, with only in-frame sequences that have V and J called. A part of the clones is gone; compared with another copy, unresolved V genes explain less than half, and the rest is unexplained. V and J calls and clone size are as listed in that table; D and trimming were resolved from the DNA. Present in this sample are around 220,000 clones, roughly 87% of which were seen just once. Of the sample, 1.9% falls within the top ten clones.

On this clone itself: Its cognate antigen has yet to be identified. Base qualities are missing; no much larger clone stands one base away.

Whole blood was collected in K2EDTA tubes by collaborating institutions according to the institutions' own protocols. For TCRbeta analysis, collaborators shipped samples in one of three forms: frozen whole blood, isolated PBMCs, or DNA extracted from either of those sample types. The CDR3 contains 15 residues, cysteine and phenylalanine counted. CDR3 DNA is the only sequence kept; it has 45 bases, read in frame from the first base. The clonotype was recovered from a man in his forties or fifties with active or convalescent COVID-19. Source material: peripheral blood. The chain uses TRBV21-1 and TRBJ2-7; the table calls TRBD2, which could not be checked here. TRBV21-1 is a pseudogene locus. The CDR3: CASPPRDPHPYEQYF. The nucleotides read TGTGCCAGCCCCCCGCGGGACCCCCATCCATACGAGCAGTACTTC.